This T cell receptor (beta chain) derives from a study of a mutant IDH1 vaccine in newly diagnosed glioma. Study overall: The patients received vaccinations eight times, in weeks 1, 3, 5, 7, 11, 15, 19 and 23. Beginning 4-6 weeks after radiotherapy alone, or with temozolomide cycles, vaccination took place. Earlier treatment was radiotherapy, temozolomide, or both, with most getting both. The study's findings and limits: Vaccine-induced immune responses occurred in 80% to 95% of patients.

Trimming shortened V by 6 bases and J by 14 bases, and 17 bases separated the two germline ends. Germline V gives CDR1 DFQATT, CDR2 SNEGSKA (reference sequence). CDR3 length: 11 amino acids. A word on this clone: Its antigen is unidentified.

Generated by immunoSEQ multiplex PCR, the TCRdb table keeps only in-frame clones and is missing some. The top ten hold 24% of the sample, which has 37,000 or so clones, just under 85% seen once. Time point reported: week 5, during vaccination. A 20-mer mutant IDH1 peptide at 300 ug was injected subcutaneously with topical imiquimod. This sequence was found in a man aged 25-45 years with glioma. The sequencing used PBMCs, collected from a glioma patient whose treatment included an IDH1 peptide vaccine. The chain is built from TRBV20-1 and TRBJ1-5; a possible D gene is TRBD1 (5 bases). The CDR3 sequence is CSAALGGIKHF. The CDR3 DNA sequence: TGCAGTGCCGCATTGGGGGGAATCAAGCATTTT.